This T cell receptor beta chain was observed in a study of T-cell reconstitution after alpha-beta-depleted transplantation in children. General study findings and limits: It was reported that alpha-beta T cells came from several hundred expanded graft clones (about two months after transplant).

This clonotype was counted between two and nine times. Antigen: not known. As it was prepared, the TCRbeta library received unique molecular identifiers. Each CDR3 protein gets one entry after TCRdb re-called the PCR reads with MiXCR. The repertoire includes 600,000 to 800,000 distinct CDR3 sequences, 10% to 15% of them detected once, and roughly 0.77% sits in the top ten. V was cut by 0 bases and J by 6 bases, with 9 bases left in between. Germline lookup yields CDR1 SGHRS and CDR2 YFSETQ. The CDR3 is made up of 14 amino acids. Sequencing was performed on PBMCs, taken before TCRalphabeta/CD19-depleted stem cell transplant. The rearrangement joins TRBV5-1 to TRBJ2-2, with D possibly TRBD2 on 5 matching bases. The clonotype originates from a girl between 2 and 10 years old with congenital amegakaryocytic thrombocytopenia, due to receive a stem cell transplant. For the CDR3, the DNA is TGCGCCAGCAGCTTGGGGCCGGGGTCCGGGGAGCTGTTTTTT. Encoded protein: CASSLGPGSGELFF. The full variable domain, in which reference TRBV5-1 and TRBJ2-2 provide the parts outside the CDR3, is KAGVTQTPRYLIKTRGQQVTLSCSPISGHRSVSWYQQTPGQGLQFLFEYFSETQRNKGNFPGRFSGRQFSNSRSEMNVSTLELGDSALYLCASSLGPGSGELFFGEGSRLTVL.